This TCR beta chain was identified during a study of T cells in Graves' hyperthyroidism and ophthalmopathy. What was amplified from RNA transcripts were TCR beta CDR3 regions. The study used the HTBI primer set for a first-round RT-PCR of the TCR CDR3. TCRdb re-called the multiplex PCR reads through MiXCR, storing one row per CDR3 protein. The top ten clones hold under 9.5% of a sample with roughly 740,000 distinct CDR3 sequences, around 15% of them seen once. Study-level results: A model built on 13 V-J features separated ophthalmopathy from stable hyperthyroidism.

Germline CDR1 is DFQATT and CDR2 is SNEGSKA (reference sequence). With 6 bases clipped from V and 8 bases from J, the junction kept 7 bases outside the gene matches. The CDR3 length is 13 residues. With a duration under 2 months, the hyperthyroidism was newly diagnosed in patients aged 18 to 65. This sample holds PBMCs from less than 11 ml fresh peripheral blood. The table lists this clonotype with many counts. Its antigen is as yet unknown. The origin of this receptor is a man aged 18 to 30 with Graves' hyperthyroidism. Sequencing used blood. This chain uses TRBV20-1 with TRBJ2-1, with TRBD2 matching 10 bases. CDR3 sequence reads: CSASSGSFDEQFF. DNA for the CDR3: TGCAGTGCATCTAGCGGGAGTTTCGATGAGCAGTTCTTC.